Listed below are T cell receptor beta chains from one sample, sequenced in a study of technical replicates of blood from several donors. The table came from immunoSEQ multiplex PCR; TCRdb's copy has only in-frame clones and leaves some out. The sample holds some 71,000 clones, around 97% seen once. Sequenced: T cells isolated from PBMCs. These TCRs come from a human donor in good health. Both conserved end residues are trimmed from each CDR3.

v_gene	j_gene	CDR3aa
TRBV4-1	TRBJ2-4	ASSLGTVRIQY
TRBV28	TRBJ1-2	ASSLAPSDGYT
TRBV9	TRBJ1-4	ASSVSRDSLNEKLF
TRBV30	TRBJ2-3	AWGGLAGVSTDTQY
TRBV15	TRBJ1-1	ATSSPQEWSLEAF
TRBV2	TRBJ1-1	ALTSGNTEAF
TRBV4-2	TRBJ2-3	ASSQDLGGSGHSTDTQY
TRBV5-1	TRBJ2-7	ASSLGGYEQY
TRBV4-1	TRBJ2-2	ASSQFIPNTGELF
TRBV9	TRBJ1-2	ASSVDRDYGYT
TRBV5-1	TRBJ2-5	ASSLVGQKQETQY
TRBV28	TRBJ1-1	ASSPGTGLFHTEAF
TRBV30	TRBJ1-5	AWGTGGNQPQH
TRBV7-2	TRBJ2-3	ASSLYSRDLDTQY
TRBV11-3	TRBJ2-1	ASSSRQGHYNEQF
TRBV6-1	TRBJ2-3	ASGREFVVTDTQY
TRBV6-5	TRBJ2-3	ASRQAVSTDTQY
TRBV5-6	TRBJ2-1	ASSSNRLEQF
TRBV6-5	TRBJ1-1	ASSYGGTEAF
TRBV29-1	TRBJ2-1	SVDTSGRYENEQF
TRBV4-2	TRBJ2-3	ASSPLAGADTQY
TRBV11-3	TRBJ2-5	ASTHGTYQETQY
TRBV9	TRBJ2-3	ASSVASGRAPDTQY
TRBV4-1	TRBJ2-5	ASSQGGGESQETQY
TRBV4-3	TRBJ2-7	ASSRSNSGTLPYEQY
TRBV9	TRBJ1-1	ASSGGGGRYTAEAF
TRBV6-6	TRBJ2-7	ASTPTTGSSYEQY
TRBV28	TRBJ2-2	ASSSAGLSTGELF
TRBV28	TRBJ1-2	ASSRDRGGYGYT
TRBV6-5	TRBJ1-4	ASSYSGGQDEKLF
TRBV11-2	TRBJ2-7	ASSQGFGQGTYEQY
TRBV4-3	TRBJ2-2	ASSQGTGGSGELF
TRBV5-1	TRBJ1-1	ASSSLTQYTEAF
TRBV6-1	TRBJ1-2	ASSEGSRGPYGYT
TRBV4-1	TRBJ2-2	ASSYTGRAGELF
TRBV5-6	TRBJ2-2	ASSSGTGDTGELF
TRBV6-1	TRBJ2-1	ASSEGREAYNEQF
TRBV6-5	TRBJ2-5	ASRGPGQAEETQY
TRBV6-5	TRBJ1-1	ASSPGQNTEAF
TRBV27	TRBJ2-3	ASSWRSTDTQY
TRBV4-2	TRBJ2-1	ASSQGQGIKNNEQF